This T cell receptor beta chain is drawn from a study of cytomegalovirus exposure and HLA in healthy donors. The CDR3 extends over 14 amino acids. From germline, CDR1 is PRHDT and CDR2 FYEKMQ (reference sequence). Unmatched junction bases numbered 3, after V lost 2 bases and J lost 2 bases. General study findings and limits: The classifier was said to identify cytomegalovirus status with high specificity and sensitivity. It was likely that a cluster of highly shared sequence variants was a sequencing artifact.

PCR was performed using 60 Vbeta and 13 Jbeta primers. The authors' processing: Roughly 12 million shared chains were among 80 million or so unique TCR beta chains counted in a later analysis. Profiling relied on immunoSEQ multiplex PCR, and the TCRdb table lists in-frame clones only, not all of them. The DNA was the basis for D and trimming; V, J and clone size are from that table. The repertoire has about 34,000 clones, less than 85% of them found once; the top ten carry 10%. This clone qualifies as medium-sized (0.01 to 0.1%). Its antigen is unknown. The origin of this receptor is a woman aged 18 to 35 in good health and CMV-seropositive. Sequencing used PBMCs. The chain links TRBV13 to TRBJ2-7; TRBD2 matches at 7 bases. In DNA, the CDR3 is TGTGCCAGCAGCTTACGGGCGGGGGCCTACGAGCAGTACTTC. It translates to CASSLRAGAYEQYF.